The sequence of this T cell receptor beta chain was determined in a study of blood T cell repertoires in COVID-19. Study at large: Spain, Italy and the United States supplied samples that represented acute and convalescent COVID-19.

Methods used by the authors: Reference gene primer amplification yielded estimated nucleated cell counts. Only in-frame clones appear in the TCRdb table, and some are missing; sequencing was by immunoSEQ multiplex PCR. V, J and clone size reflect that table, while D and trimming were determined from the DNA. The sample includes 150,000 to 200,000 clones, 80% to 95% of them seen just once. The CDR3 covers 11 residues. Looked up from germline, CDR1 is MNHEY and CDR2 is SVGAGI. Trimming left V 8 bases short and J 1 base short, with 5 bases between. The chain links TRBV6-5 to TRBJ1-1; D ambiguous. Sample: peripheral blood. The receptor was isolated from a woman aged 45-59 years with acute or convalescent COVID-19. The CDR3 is CASGRNTEAFF. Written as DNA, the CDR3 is TGTGCCAGCGGGCGGAACACTGAAGCTTTCTTT.